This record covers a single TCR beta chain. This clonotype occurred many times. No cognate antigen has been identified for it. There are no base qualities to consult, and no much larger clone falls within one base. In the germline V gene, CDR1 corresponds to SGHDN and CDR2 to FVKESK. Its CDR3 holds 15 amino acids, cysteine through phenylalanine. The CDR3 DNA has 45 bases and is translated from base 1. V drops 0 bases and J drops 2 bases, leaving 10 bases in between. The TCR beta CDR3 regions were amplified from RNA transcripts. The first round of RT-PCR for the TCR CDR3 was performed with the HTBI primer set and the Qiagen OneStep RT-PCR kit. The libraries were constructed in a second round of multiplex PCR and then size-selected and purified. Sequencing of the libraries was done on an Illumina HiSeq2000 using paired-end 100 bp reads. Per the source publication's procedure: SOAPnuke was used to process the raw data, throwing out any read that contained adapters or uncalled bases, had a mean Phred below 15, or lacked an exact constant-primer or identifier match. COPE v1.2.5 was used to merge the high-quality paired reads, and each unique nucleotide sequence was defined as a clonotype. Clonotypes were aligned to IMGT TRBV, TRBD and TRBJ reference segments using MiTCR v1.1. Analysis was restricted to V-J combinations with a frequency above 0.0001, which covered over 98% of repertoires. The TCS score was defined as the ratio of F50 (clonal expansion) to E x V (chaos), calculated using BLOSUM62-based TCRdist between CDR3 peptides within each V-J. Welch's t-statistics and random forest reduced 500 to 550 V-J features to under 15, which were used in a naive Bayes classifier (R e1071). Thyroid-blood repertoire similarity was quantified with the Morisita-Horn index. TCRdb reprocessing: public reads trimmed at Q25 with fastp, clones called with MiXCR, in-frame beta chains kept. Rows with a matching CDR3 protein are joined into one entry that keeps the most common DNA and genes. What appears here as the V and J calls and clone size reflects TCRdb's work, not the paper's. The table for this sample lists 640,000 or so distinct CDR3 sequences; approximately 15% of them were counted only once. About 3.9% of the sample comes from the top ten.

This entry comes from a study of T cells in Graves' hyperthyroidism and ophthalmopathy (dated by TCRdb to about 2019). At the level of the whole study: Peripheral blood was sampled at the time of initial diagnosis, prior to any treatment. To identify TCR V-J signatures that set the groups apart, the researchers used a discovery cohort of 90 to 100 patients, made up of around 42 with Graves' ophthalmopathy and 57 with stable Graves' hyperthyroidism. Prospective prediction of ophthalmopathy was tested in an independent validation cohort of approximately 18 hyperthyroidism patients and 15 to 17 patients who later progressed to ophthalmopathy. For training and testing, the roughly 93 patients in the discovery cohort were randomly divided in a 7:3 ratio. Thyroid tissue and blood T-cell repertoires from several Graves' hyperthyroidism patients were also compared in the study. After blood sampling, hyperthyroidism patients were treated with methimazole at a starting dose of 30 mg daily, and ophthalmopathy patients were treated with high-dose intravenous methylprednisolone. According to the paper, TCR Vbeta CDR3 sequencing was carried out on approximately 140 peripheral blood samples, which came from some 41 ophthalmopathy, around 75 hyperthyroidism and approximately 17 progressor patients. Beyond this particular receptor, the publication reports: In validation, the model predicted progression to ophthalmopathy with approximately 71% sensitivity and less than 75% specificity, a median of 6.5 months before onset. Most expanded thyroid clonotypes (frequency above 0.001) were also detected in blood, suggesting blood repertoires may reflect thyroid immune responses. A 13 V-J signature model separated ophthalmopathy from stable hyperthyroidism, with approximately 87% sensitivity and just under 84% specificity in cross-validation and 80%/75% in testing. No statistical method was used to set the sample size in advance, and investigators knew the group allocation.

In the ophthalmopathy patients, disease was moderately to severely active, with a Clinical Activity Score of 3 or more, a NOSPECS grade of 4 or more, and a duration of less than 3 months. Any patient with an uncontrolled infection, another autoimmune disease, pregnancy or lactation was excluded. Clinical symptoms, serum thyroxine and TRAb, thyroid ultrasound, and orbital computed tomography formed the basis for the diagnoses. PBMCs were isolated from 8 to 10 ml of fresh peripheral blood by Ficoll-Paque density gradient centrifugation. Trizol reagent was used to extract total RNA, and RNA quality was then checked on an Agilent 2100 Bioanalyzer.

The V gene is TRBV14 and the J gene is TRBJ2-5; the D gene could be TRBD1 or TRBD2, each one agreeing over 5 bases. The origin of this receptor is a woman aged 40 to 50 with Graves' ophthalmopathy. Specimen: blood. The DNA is TGTGCCAGCAGCCAAGATCTGGGGGAACAAGAGACCCAGTACTTC. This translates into CASSQDLGEQETQYF.